This T cell receptor beta chain appears in the sequencing data of a study of T cells after yellow fever vaccination. Looked up from germline, CDR1 is SGHVS and CDR2 is FQNEAQ. V lost 4 bases, J lost 1 base, and 11 bases lay in between. This CDR3 comprises 14 residues. TCRdb fed the 5' RACE reads into MiXCR, producing one record per CDR3 protein. The data show hundreds of thousands of distinct CDR3 sequences, under 7.5% seen once. This clonotype was seen a few times. The chain links TRBV7-8 to TRBJ2-7, with D possibly TRBD1 on 5 matching bases. Sequenced material: PBMCs, taken 5 days after the yellow fever booster vaccination. This TCR was recovered from a man aged 30 to 45 who received the YFV17D yellow fever vaccine. CDR3 in amino acids: CASSSIAGSYEQYF. The CDR3 bases are TGTGCCAGCAGCTCAATAGCAGGGTCCTACGAGCAGTACTTC.